This passage covers 27 T cell receptor beta chains from one sample sequenced in a study of T cell repertoires in cytomegalovirus infection. These receptors' targets are unknown. A single record per CDR3 protein comes from TCRdb applying MiXCR to the reads. The sample contains approximately 110,000 distinct CDR3 sequences, 30% to 35% of which appear only once. The sequences come from CD8+ T cells from cultured PBMCs, collected from culture after CMV antigen stimulation. These receptors were collected from a human donor in good health (CMV status not recorded). Some clones in this sample may be carry-over from other donors' samples.

This clonotype was detected many times. The chain employs TRBV7-2 and TRBJ2-5, with a tentative D call TRBD2 (7 bases). The CDR3 extends over 15 amino acids. Trimming removed 3 bases at V and 1 base at J, with 12 bases between. The germline CDR1 and CDR2 sequences are SGHTA and FQGNSA. DNA of the CDR3: TGTGCCAGCAGCTTTTCCGGGGGGCTCCAAGAGACCCAGTACTTC. It encodes CASSFSGGLQETQYF.

This clonotype was seen a few times. The chain is built from TRBV7-9 and TRBJ1-4; 9 bases fit TRBD1. The CDR3 extends over 14 amino acids. V shed 11 bases and J 5 bases; nucleotides not matched to a gene: 9. The V gene's germline CDR1 is SEHNR and CDR2 FQNEAQ (reference sequence). The CDR3 reads CAAGRTGENEKLFF. The CDR3 DNA is TGTGCCGCGGGCCGGACAGGGGAGAATGAAAAACTGTTTTTT.

The gene calls are TRBV6-1 and TRBJ2-7; TRBD1 agrees at 7 bases. V dropped 5 bases and J dropped 0; count of bases not matched to a gene: 7. The CDR3 is made up of 15 amino acids. CDR1 and CDR2 (germline): MNHNS, SASEGT. The DNA for the CDR3 is TGTGCCAGCAGTCCGACAGGGATCCTCTCCTACGAGCAGTACTTC. The encoded protein is CASSPTGILSYEQYF.

The V and J genes are TRBV7-8 and TRBJ2-1; 8 bases map to TRBD1. The V gene's germline CDR1 is SGHVS and CDR2 FQNEAQ. V dropped 0 bases and J dropped 2; count of bases not matched to a gene: 12. The CDR3 extends over 19 amino acids. The CDR3 sequence: CASSLAPKTGALAYNEQFF. As DNA, the CDR3 is TGTGCCAGCAGCTTAGCGCCGAAGACAGGGGCTTTAGCCTACAATGAGCAGTTCTTC.

This clonotype was seen repeatedly, ten times or more. The V and J genes are TRBV27 and TRBJ1-1; D is uncertain. Trimming took 3 bases from V and 6 from J, leaving 11 bases between them. Germline V CDR1 and CDR2: MNHEY, SMNVEV (reference sequence). The CDR3 runs 13 residues. CDR3 nucleotides: TGTGCCAGCAGTTTCAGTCGGCGGGCTGAAGCTTTCTTT. This sequence encodes CASSFSRRAEAFF.

This clonotype was counted between two and nine times. The chain recombines TRBV6-5 with TRBJ2-3; D not certain. Trimming took 4 bases from V and 6 from J, leaving 11 bases between them. The CDR3 totals 13 residues. CDR1 and CDR2 (germline): MNHEY, SVGAGI. In DNA, the CDR3 is TGTGCCAGCAGTTTATACCCCGCTGATACGCAGTATTTT. The encoded protein is CASSLYPADTQYF.

This clonotype was recorded a few times. The V call is TRBV11-1, the J call TRBJ2-1; TRBD2 matches 12 bases. V shed 4 bases and J 6 bases; nucleotides not matched to a gene: 4. This CDR3 is built from 15 residues. Germline V gene data show CDR1 as SGHAT and CDR2 as FQDESV (reference sequence). The CDR3 loop reads CASSSTSGGFNEQFF. CDR3 nucleotide sequence: TGTGCCAGCAGCTCTACTAGCGGGGGGTTCAATGAGCAGTTCTTC.

CDR3 coding DNA: TGTGCCAGCAGTTTACGGACACTGAACACTGAAGCTTTCTTT. Protein: CASSLRTLNTEAFF. This sequence joins TRBV27 and TRBJ1-1; the D gene is possibly TRBD1 (5 bases). Between the trimmed V and J ends, which lost 2 bases and 0 bases, there was a span of 7 bases. The CDR3 totals 14 residues. Looked up from germline, CDR1 is MNHEY and CDR2 is SMNVEV (reference sequence).

The chain joins TRBV7-8 to TRBJ1-1, with D possibly TRBD1 on 6 matching bases. The CDR3 consists of 15 residues. V shed 5 bases and J shed 0 bases, with 13 bases lying between them. Germline CDR1 reads SGHVS; CDR2 reads FQNEAQ. The CDR3 nucleotides are TGTGCCAGCAGCGTGGACAGACTGGTGAACACTGAAGCTTTCTTT. This codes for CASSVDRLVNTEAFF.

The rearrangement links TRBV7-2 to TRBJ2-7; D is possibly TRBD2 (6 bases). V was clipped by 11 bases and J by 2 bases, with 16 bases between them. Germline lookup yields CDR1 SGHTA and CDR2 FQGNSA. The CDR3 contains 13 residues. CDR3 DNA sequence: TGTGCCGGCGGGGTAAGTGCCGCCTACGAGCAGTACTTC. It is translated as CAGGVSAAYEQYF.

This clonotype has only a few counts. This chain connects TRBV7-2 to TRBJ2-5, with D perhaps matching TRBD1 or TRBD2 (6 bases each). V shed 10 bases and J shed 5 bases, with 26 bases lying between them. This CDR3 region has 16 residues. Germline assignment: CDR1 SGHTA and CDR2 FQGNSA. CDR3 sequence: CATSEGGYTFRETQYF. The CDR3 DNA is TGTGCCACCTCGGAGGGGGGCTATACATTTCGGGAGACCCAGTACTTC. The full variable domain, completed using reference TRBV7-2 and TRBJ2-5, is GAGVSQSPSNKVTEKGKDVELRCDPISGHTALYWYRQSLGQGLEFLIYFQGNSAPDKSGLPSDRFSAERTGGSVSTLTIQRTQQEDSAVYLCATSEGGYTFRETQYFGPGTRLLVL.

This clonotype occurred a few times. The chain carries TRBV9 and TRBJ2-1; D unclear. The germline V gene has CDR1 SGDLS and CDR2 YYNGEE. Trimming stripped 3 bases from V and 7 bases from J, with 14 bases between. This CDR3 comprises 14 residues. The CDR3 DNA reads TGTGCCAGCAGCGGCAGTGGTCGTAGGAATGAGCAGTTCTTC. It specifies CASSGSGRRNEQFF.

This clonotype was seen repeatedly, ten times or more. The gene calls are TRBV10-3 and TRBJ2-2; D might be TRBD2 (5 bases). The CDR3 contains 15 residues. CDR1 and CDR2 from the germline V gene are ENHRY and SYGVKD. Trimming shortened V by 6 bases and J by 6 bases, and 17 bases separated the two germline ends. The CDR3 is CAISDQEGSAGELFF. CDR3 sequence (DNA): TGTGCCATCAGCGATCAAGAGGGTTCGGCCGGGGAGCTGTTTTTT.

This clonotype has a handful of counts. This rearrangement joins TRBV19 to TRBJ2-1, with 12 bases aligning to TRBD2. The germline CDR1 and CDR2 sequences are LNHDA and SQIVND (reference sequence). The J segment lost 9 bases and the V segment lost 11 bases, leaving 14 bases of the junction unmatched. CDR3 size: 15 residues. The CDR3 spells CASRALAGGLSEQFF. In nucleotides, the CDR3 is TGTGCCTCACGCGCTCTAGCGGGGGGGCTAAGTGAGCAGTTCTTC.

The rearrangement links TRBV18 to TRBJ2-3, with 7 bases matching TRBD1. V shed 5 bases and J 5 bases; nucleotides not matched to a gene: 10. The germline gives CDR1 KGHSH, CDR2 LQKENI. This CDR3 spans 15 amino acids. CDR3 sequence: CASSDGGQSEDTQYF. CDR3 sequence (DNA): TGTGCCAGCTCAGATGGGGGACAGTCCGAAGATACGCAGTATTTT.

The CDR3 DNA reads TGTGCCAGCAGTCGCAACAGGGGGCGGGACACTGAAGCTTTCTTT. Protein product: CASSRNRGRDTEAFF. The rearrangement uses TRBV27 and TRBJ1-1; 9 bases fit TRBD1. Germline CDR1 reads MNHEY; CDR2 reads SMNVEV (reference sequence). The CDR3 loop spans 15 amino acids. V lost 5 bases and J lost 3; bases outside the gene matches: 7.

This sequence joins TRBV4-3 and TRBJ2-6; D is ambiguous. V was trimmed by 2 bases and J by 0 bases, leaving 14 bases between them. The CDR3 loop spans 18 amino acids. Germline lookup yields CDR1 LGHNA and CDR2 YSLEER. The CDR3: CASSQKALPISGANVLTF. The CDR3 bases are TGCGCCAGCAGCCAAAAAGCTCTCCCTATCTCTGGGGCCAACGTCCTGACTTTC.

This chain links TRBV12-3 or TRBV12-4 with TRBJ1-5; TRBD1 is a possible D gene (6 bases). The V gene lost 7 bases and the J gene lost 5 bases, with 15 bases spanning the gap. This CDR3 is 14 amino acids long. As DNA, the CDR3 is TGTGCCAGCACCTACCAGGGGTTGGATCAGCCCCAGCATTTT. Translating gives CASTYQGLDQPQHF.

V usage is TRBV25-1 and J usage is TRBJ2-1, with 12 bases aligning to TRBD2. In germline, CDR1 is MGHDK, CDR2 SYGVNS. The CDR3 loop spans 17 amino acids. The V segment lost 2 bases and the J segment 3 bases; nucleotides outside the gene matches: 5. The CDR3 sequence is CASSETRLAGDYNEQFF. For the CDR3, the DNA is TGTGCCAGCAGTGAAACCCGACTAGCGGGGGACTACAATGAGCAGTTCTTC.

The chain carries TRBV7-2 and TRBJ2-1, with 10 bases identical to TRBD2. V lost 4 bases and J lost 1; bases outside the gene matches: 4. The CDR3 runs to 16 residues. The germline V gene has CDR1 SGHTA and CDR2 FQGNSA. The CDR3 reads CASSSSGGGSYNEQFF. The CDR3 DNA sequence: TGTGCCAGCAGCTCTAGCGGGGGCGGATCCTACAATGAGCAGTTCTTC. Based on the CDR3 plus reference TRBV7-2 and TRBJ2-1, the full variable domain is GAGVSQSPSNKVTEKGKDVELRCDPISGHTALYWYRQSLGQGLEFLIYFQGNSAPDKSGLPSDRFSAERTGGSVSTLTIQRTQQEDSAVYLCASSSSGGGSYNEQFFGPGTRLTVL.

CDR3 amino acids: CASSLGGPSGANVLTF. The CDR3 bases are TGTGCCAGCAGCTTAGGTGGACCCTCTGGGGCCAACGTCCTGACTTTC. V gene TRBV7-9 combines with J gene TRBJ2-6, with unresolved D. Germline values: CDR1 SEHNR, CDR2 FQNEAQ (reference sequence). The CDR3 consists of 16 residues. V dropped 1 base and J dropped 0 bases, with 7 bases sitting between them. The variable domain in full, with the rest retrieved from reference TRBV7-9 and TRBJ2-6, is DTGVSQNPRHKITKRGQNVTFRCDPISEHNRLYWYRQTLGQGPEFLTYFQNEAQLEKSRLLSDRFSAERPKGSFSTLEIQRTEQGDSAMYLCASSLGGPSGANVLTFGAGSRLTVL.

The rearrangement uses TRBV4-1 and TRBJ1-3; D not resolved. The CDR3 contains 13 residues. Germline assignment: CDR1 MGHRA and CDR2 YSYEKL. The ends were cut back, 1 base at V and 4 bases at J, with 5 bases in the middle. CDR3: CASSQVEGNTIYF. The DNA of the CDR3 is TGCGCCAGCAGCCAAGTCGAGGGAAACACCATATATTTT.

This chain links TRBV7-8 with TRBJ2-7; D is ambiguous. This CDR3 has 14 residues. The V and J ends lost 5 bases and 4 bases respectively, with 15 bases between them. Germline V gene sequence: CDR1 SGHVS, CDR2 FQNEAQ. DNA of the CDR3: TGTGCCAGCAGCCCCCGGGTCTCCTTATACGAGCAGTACTTC. This codes for CASSPRVSLYEQYF.

In its sample, this clonotype was seen a few times. This chain connects TRBV20-1 to TRBJ2-7, with a weak D call TRBD1 (6 bases). CDR1 DFQATT and CDR2 SNEGSKA come from the germline V gene (reference sequence). The CDR3 contains 15 residues. Trimming pared 4 bases from V and 3 bases from J, leaving 19 bases between. Written as DNA, the CDR3 is TGCAGTGCTATCCTATCAGGGGTTTATGGCTACGAGCAGTACTTC. Its protein is CSAILSGVYGYEQYF.

The chain carries TRBV12-3 or TRBV12-4 and TRBJ1-6; the D gene is possibly TRBD1 (6 bases). The CDR3 contains 12 residues. The V and J ends lost 5 bases and 12 bases respectively, with 11 bases between them. CDR3 nucleotides: TGTGCCAGCAGTCTACAGGGCGAACCCCTCCACTTT. As protein: CASSLQGEPLHF.

This sequence joins TRBV6-2 or TRBV6-3 and TRBJ2-4; D might be TRBD2 (5 bases). The germline V and J ends were trimmed by 2 bases and 0 bases, with 17 bases remaining between them. The CDR3 is 18 amino acids. The germline V gene has CDR1 MNHEY and CDR2 SVGEGT. CDR3 nucleotide sequence: TGTGCCAGCAGTTACCTGGGTGGGAGCTTCCTAGCCAAAAACATTCAGTACTTC. It specifies CASSYLGGSFLAKNIQYF.

The CDR3 loop reads CASSEQGGTEAFF. In DNA form, the CDR3 reads TGTGCCAGCAGTGAACAGGGGGGCACTGAAGCTTTCTTT. The chain has TRBV6-1 and TRBJ1-1; 7 nucleotides agree with TRBD1. CDR3 length: 13 residues. Germline V gene data show CDR1 as MNHNS and CDR2 as SASEGT. J was trimmed by 4 bases and V by 2 bases; bases with no gene match: 1.